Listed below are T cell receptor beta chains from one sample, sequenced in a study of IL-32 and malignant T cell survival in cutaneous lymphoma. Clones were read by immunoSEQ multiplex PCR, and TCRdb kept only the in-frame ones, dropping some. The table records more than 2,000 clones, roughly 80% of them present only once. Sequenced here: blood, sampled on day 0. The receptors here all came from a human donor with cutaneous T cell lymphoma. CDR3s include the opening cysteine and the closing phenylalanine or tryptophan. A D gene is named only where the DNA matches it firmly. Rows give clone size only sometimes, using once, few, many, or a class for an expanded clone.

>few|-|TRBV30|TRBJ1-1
CAWGQNTEAFF
TGTGCCTGGGGGCAGAACACTGAAGCTTTCTTT
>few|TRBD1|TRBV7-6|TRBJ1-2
CASSLEATGVGYTF
TGTGCCAGCAGCTTAGAAGCGACAGGGGTGGGCTACACCTTC
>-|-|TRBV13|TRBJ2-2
CASSRHNAGELFF
TGTGCCAGCAGCCGACACAACGCCGGGGAGCTGTTTTTT
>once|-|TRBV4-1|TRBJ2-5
CASSLFLQETQYF
TGCGCCAGCAGCCTTTTTCTCCAAGAGACCCAGTACTTC
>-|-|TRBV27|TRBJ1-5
CASSSGNQPQHF
TGTGCCAGCAGTTCTGGGAATCAGCCCCAGCATTTT
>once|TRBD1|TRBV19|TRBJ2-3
CASSFQGAQDTQYF
TGTGCCAGTAGTTTCCAGGGGGCGCAAGATACGCAGTATTTT
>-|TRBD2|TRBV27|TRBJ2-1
CASSLWGGNEQFF
TGTGCCAGCAGTTTGTGGGGGGGTAATGAGCAGTTCTTC
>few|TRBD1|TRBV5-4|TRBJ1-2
CASSSPGTGSAYGYTF
TGTGCCAGCAGCTCGCCCGGGACAGGGAGTGCCTATGGCTACACCTTC
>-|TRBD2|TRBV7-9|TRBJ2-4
CASSSPGVAGNIQYF
TGTGCCAGCAGCTCCCCGGGGGTAGCGGGAAACATTCAGTACTTC
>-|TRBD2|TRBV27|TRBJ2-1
CASRQHSGSYNEQFF
TGTGCCAGCAGACAACATAGCGGGTCCTACAATGAGCAGTTCTTC
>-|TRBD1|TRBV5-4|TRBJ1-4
CASSWWTGRNEKLFF
TGTGCCAGCAGCTGGTGGACAGGGAGAAACGAAAAACTGTTTTTT
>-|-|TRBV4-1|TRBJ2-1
CASSQDQGGPHNEQFF
TGCGCCAGCAGCCAAGATCAAGGCGGGCCCCACAATGAGCAGTTCTTC
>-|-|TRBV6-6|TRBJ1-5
CASDRNPNQPQHF
TGTGCCAGCGACAGGAACCCCAATCAGCCCCAGCATTTT
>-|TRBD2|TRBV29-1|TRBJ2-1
CSALAGGLAEQFF
TGTAGCGCTCTAGCGGGGGGCCTGGCCGAGCAGTTCTTC
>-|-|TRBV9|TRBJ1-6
CASSVDQVYNSPLHF
TGTGCCAGCAGCGTAGATCAGGTCTATAATTCACCCCTCCACTTT
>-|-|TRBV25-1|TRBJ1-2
CASSGQDSGGYTF
TGTGCCAGCAGTGGTCAGGACTCAGGTGGCTACACCTTC
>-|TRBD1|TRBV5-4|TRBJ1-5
CASSVRGLNQPQHF
TGTGCCAGCAGCGTAAGGGGGCTCAATCAGCCCCAGCATTTT
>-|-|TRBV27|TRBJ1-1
CASSLTGNTEAFF
TGTGCCAGCAGTTTAACAGGGAACACTGAAGCTTTCTTT
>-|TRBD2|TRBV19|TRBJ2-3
CASSIPQGRGAQTDTQYF
TGTGCCAGTAGTATCCCCCAGGGGCGGGGGGCTCAGACAGATACGCAGTATTTT
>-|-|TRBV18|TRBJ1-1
CASSPTTHTEAFF
TGTGCCAGCTCACCAACAACCCACACTGAAGCTTTCTTT
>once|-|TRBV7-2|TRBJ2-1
CASTMEWGIYNEQFF
TGTGCCAGCACCATGGAGTGGGGCATATACAATGAGCAGTTCTTC
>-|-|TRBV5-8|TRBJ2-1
CASSLHINEQFF
TGTGCCAGCAGCTTACACATCAATGAGCAGTTCTTC
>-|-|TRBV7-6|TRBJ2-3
CASSLATDTQYF
TGTGCCAGCAGCTTAGCCACAGATACGCAGTATTTT
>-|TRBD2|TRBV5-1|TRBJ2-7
CASSPAGGFSYEQYF
TGCGCCAGCAGCCCGGCGGGGGGTTTCTCCTACGAGCAGTACTTC
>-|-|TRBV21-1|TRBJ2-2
CASSKRWGLGELFF
TGTGCCAGCAGCAAACGTTGGGGGCTCGGGGAGCTGTTTTTT
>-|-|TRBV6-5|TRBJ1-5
CASSRWEGDQPQHF
TGTGCCAGCAGTAGATGGGAAGGAGATCAGCCCCAGCATTTT
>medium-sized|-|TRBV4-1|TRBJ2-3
CASSTRTDTDTQYF
TGCGCCAGCAGCACCCGGACTGACACAGATACGCAGTATTTT
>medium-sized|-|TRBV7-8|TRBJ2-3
CASSSWGHQDTQYF
TGTGCCAGCAGCTCCTGGGGCCATCAAGACACGCAGTATTTT
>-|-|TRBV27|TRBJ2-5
CASSLLGSQETQYF
TGTGCCAGCAGTCTACTAGGGTCCCAAGAGACCCAGTACTTC
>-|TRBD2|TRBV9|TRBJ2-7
CASSVGGASGYEQYF
TGTGCCAGCAGCGTAGGAGGGGCTAGCGGCTACGAGCAGTACTTC
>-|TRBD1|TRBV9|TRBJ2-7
CASSVARDSNTYEQYF
TGTGCCAGCAGCGTAGCTCGGGACAGCAACACCTACGAGCAGTACTTC
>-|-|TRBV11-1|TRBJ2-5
CASSLVGTAGTQYF
TGTGCCAGCAGCTTAGTAGGTACCGCTGGGACCCAGTACTTC
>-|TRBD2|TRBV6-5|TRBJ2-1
CASRTGTSGRNEQFF
TGTGCCAGCAGAACCGGGACTAGCGGGAGAAATGAGCAGTTCTTC
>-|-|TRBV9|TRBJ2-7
CASSVGKGSEQYF
TGTGCCAGCAGCGTAGGAAAAGGGTCCGAGCAGTACTTC
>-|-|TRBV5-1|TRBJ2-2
CASSLGPRQGNTGELFF
TGCGCCAGCAGCTTGGGCCCGAGGCAGGGGAACACCGGGGAGCTGTTTTTT
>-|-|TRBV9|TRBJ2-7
CASSVGSRGAFSYEQYF
TGTGCCAGCAGCGTAGGGTCCCGGGGGGCATTCTCCTACGAGCAGTACTTC
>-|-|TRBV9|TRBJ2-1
CASRPGVGHEQFF
TGTGCCAGCAGGCCGGGGGTGGGTCATGAGCAGTTCTTC
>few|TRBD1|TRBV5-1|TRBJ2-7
CASSEPRGMDEQYF
TGCGCCAGCAGCGAGCCCAGGGGGATGGACGAGCAGTACTTC
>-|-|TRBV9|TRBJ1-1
CASSVEGRGWDTEAFF
TGTGCCAGCAGCGTAGAGGGCAGGGGATGGGACACTGAAGCTTTCTTT
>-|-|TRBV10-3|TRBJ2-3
CAISLLPHTDTQYF
TGTGCCATCAGCCTACTTCCCCACACAGATACGCAGTATTTT
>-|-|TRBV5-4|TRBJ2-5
CASSLWRPIGETQYF
TGTGCCAGCAGCTTGTGGAGACCGATTGGCGAGACCCAGTACTTC